Below are 23 T cell receptor beta chains sequenced from a single sample in a study of CD8+ T cells in alopecia areata. TCR sequencing used cDNA made by reverse transcription of extracted RNA. Method: immunoSEQ multiplex PCR; TCRdb's copy keeps in-frame clones and lacks some. Among roughly 200,000 clones listed, roughly three fifths were seen once. What was sequenced was CD8+ T cells sorted from blood. Receptor source: a human donor in good health.

The gene calls are TRBV7-9 and TRBJ2-1, with D uncertain. The CDR3 totals 12 residues. The germline gives CDR1 SEHNR, CDR2 FQNEAQ (reference sequence). Trimming took off 7 bases at V and 8 bases at J, with 12 bases between the two ends. The CDR3 nucleotides read TGTGCCAGCACCCTGCCTAGGGATGAGCAGTTCTTC. As protein: CASTLPRDEQFF.

The rearrangement joins TRBV4-1 to TRBJ2-2, with 7 bases aligning to TRBD1. CDR1 and CDR2 from the germline V gene are MGHRA and YSYEKL. The CDR3 consists of 14 residues. V was clipped by 7 bases and J by 1 base; unmatched bases: 3. The CDR3 nucleotides are TGCGCCAGCACTTGGACAGGGAACACCGGGGAGCTGTTTTTT. Amino acids: CASTWTGNTGELFF.

The chain joins TRBV4-1 to TRBJ2-7; TRBD2 might be the D (5 bases). Trimming took off 5 bases at V and 3 bases at J, with 8 bases between the two ends. Germline V CDR1 and CDR2: MGHRA, YSYEKL. The CDR3 has 12 amino acids. The CDR3 loop reads CASSAGDYEQYF. CDR3 sequence (DNA): TGCGCCAGCAGCGCCGGGGACTACGAGCAGTACTTC.

The chain couples TRBV15 to TRBJ2-7; the match to TRBD1 covers 9 bases. The CDR3 is 15 amino acids. V shed 0 bases, J shed 6 bases, and the junction held 6 bases outside the gene matches. Per the germline V gene, CDR1 is LNHNV and CDR2 is YYDKDF (reference sequence). The CDR3 loop reads CATSRDAGTGLEQYF. CDR3 nucleotides: TGTGCCACCAGCAGAGACGCCGGGACAGGGCTCGAGCAGTACTTC.

The chain has TRBV29-1 and TRBJ2-1, with TRBD2 matching over 10 bases. V was pared by 0 bases and J by 2 bases, with 4 bases of the junction left unmatched. The CDR3 is 16 residues long. CDR1 and CDR2 (germline): SQVTM, ANQGSEA. The CDR3, as DNA: TGCAGCGTTGAAGACGGAAGCGGGGGGGCCTACAATGAGCAGTTCTTC. Its translation is CSVEDGSGGAYNEQFF.

This chain links TRBV6-5 with TRBJ1-1; 12 nucleotides align to TRBD1. V shed 9 bases and J 4 bases; nucleotides not matched to a gene: 12. Germline V gives CDR1 MNHEY, CDR2 SVGAGI. The CDR3 totals 16 residues. This chain's CDR3 is CASTYRDRGRVTEAFF. CDR3 bases: TGTGCCAGTACTTACCGGGACAGGGGGCGAGTCACTGAAGCTTTCTTT.

This clone was detected only a few times. The rearrangement joins TRBV10-3 to TRBJ1-2, with TRBD1 identical over 7 bases. This CDR3 contains 13 residues. Germline assignment: CDR1 ENHRY and CDR2 SYGVKD. The V gene end was trimmed by 6 bases and the J gene end by 4 bases; junction bases not matched to a gene: 5. The CDR3, as DNA: TGTGCCATCAGCCCTGGGACAGCCTATGGCTACACCTTC. Its translation is CAISPGTAYGYTF.

The chain carries TRBV5-1 and TRBJ2-5; D is undetermined. The germline V and J ends were trimmed by 2 bases and 5 bases, with 7 bases remaining between them. Germline CDR1 reads SGHRS; CDR2 reads YFSETQ. The CDR3 is made up of 12 amino acids. Here the CDR3 reads CASSFEGETQYF. The CDR3 nucleotides read TGCGCCAGCAGCTTTGAAGGGGAGACCCAGTACTTC.

The rearrangement links TRBV29-1 to TRBJ1-1, with a weak D call TRBD1 (5 bases). This CDR3 is 11 amino acids long. Germline CDR1 is SQVTM and CDR2 is ANQGSEA. The V end was cut by 7 bases, the J end by 4 bases, with 10 bases between. The CDR3 is CSAARGTEAFF. Here the CDR3 DNA reads TGCAGCGCTGCGAGGGGCACTGAAGCTTTCTTT.

The genes are TRBV6-5 and TRBJ2-5; 7 nucleotides agree with TRBD1. V dropped 5 bases and J dropped 1; count of bases not matched to a gene: 4. Germline values: CDR1 MNHEY, CDR2 SVGAGI. The CDR3 is 14 residues long. In DNA form, the CDR3 reads TGTGCCAGCAGTCCACAGGGGCTCCAAGAGACCCAGTACTTC. Translated: CASSPQGLQETQYF.

The V call is TRBV4-1, the J call TRBJ1-2; D possibly corresponds to TRBD1 (5 bases). Trimming cost V 4 bases and J 6 bases, with 9 bases left between them. Looked up from germline, CDR1 is MGHRA and CDR2 is YSYEKL. CDR3 size: 12 residues. The CDR3 protein is CASSPEGHGYTF. CDR3 nucleotides: TGCGCCAGCAGCCCGGAGGGGCATGGCTACACCTTC.

This rearrangement joins TRBV29-1 to TRBJ1-1, with TRBD1 identical over 9 bases. The V gene's germline CDR1 is SQVTM and CDR2 ANQGSEA. V gave up 3 bases and J gave up 1 base; unmatched junction bases: 0. The CDR3 contains 13 residues. CDR3 region: CSVEDRGNTEAFF. In DNA, the CDR3 is TGCAGCGTTGAGGACAGGGGGAACACTGAAGCTTTCTTT.

The rearrangement joins TRBV7-9 to TRBJ2-5; the D call may be TRBD1 or TRBD2 (5 bases each). This CDR3 has 17 amino acids. V was clipped by 6 bases and J by 5 bases, with 25 bases between them. Germline assignment: CDR1 SEHNR and CDR2 FQNEAQ (reference sequence). CDR3 nucleotide sequence: TGTGCCAGCAGTGAACGGTTGGGGACGCACCCAGGGGAGACCCAGTACTTC. Amino acid sequence: CASSERLGTHPGETQYF.

The CDR3 loop reads CSVMEARRGNTGELFF. The CDR3 coding sequence is TGCAGCGTGATGGAGGCCCGGAGAGGGAACACCGGGGAGCTGTTTTTT. The chain employs TRBV29-1 and TRBJ2-2, with a tentative D call TRBD2 (5 bases). CDR3 length equals 16 residues. Germline lookup yields CDR1 SQVTM and CDR2 ANQGSEA. Trimming removed 6 bases at V and 1 base at J, with 18 bases between.

The chain links TRBV29-1 to TRBJ2-7; D is ambiguous. There are 13 residues in the CDR3. CDR1 is SQVTM and CDR2 is ANQGSEA in the germline V gene. Trimming removed 4 bases from V and 0 bases from J, with 10 bases in between. DNA for the CDR3: TGCAGCGTTGTTTGGGTAAGCTCCTACGAGCAGTACTTC. It codes for CSVVWVSSYEQYF.

The J gene is TRBJ2-3, the V gene TRBV28, with TRBD1 identical over 10 bases. CDR3 size: 17 residues. J lost 2 bases, V lost 4 bases, and 9 bases had no gene match. Germline CDR1 is MDHEN and CDR2 is SYDVKM. CDR3 region: CASSWPVGQGVTDTQYF. The CDR3 region has the DNA TGTGCCAGCAGTTGGCCCGTCGGACAGGGGGTCACAGATACGCAGTATTTT.

The chain is built from TRBV2 and TRBJ2-3; 7 positions agree with TRBD1. Germline assignment: CDR1 SNHLY and CDR2 FYNNEI. Losses at the gene ends were 11 bases for V and 1 base for J; bases not matched to a gene: 9. The CDR3 covers 14 residues. Here the CDR3 reads CAWPGTEGTDTQYF. CDR3 DNA sequence: TGTGCCTGGCCCGGGACAGAAGGCACAGATACGCAGTATTTT.

This clone has only a few counts. The DNA for the CDR3 is TGTGCCAGCAGTCTCCCCCACCTCTCGTACGAGCAGTACTTC. Translated, it gives CASSLPHLSYEQYF. This chain connects TRBV6-6 to TRBJ2-7; D unclear. The CDR3 sequence is 14 residues long. With 5 bases removed from V and 4 bases from J, the gap between germline ends came to 15 bases. CDR1 is MNHNY and CDR2 is SVGAGI in the germline V gene (reference sequence).

Here the CDR3 reads CAWNQAGNEQFF. CDR3 DNA sequence: TGTGCCTGGAATCAAGCGGGGAATGAGCAGTTCTTC. This chain links TRBV30 with TRBJ2-1, with 7 bases aligning to TRBD2. CDR1 and CDR2 from the germline V gene are GTSNPN and SVGIG (reference sequence). This CDR3 has 12 residues. Unmatched junction bases numbered 4, after V lost 4 bases and J lost 7 bases. Complete variable domain (other parts from reference TRBV30 and TRBJ2-1): SQTIHQWPATLVQPVGSPLSLECTVEGTSNPNLYWYRQAAGRGLQLLFYSVGIGQISSEVPQNLSASRPQDRQFILSSKKLLLSDSGFYLCAWNQAGNEQFFGPGTRLTVL.

The CDR3 loop is CSAKNTEAFF. The DNA for the CDR3 is TGCAGCGCTAAAAACACTGAAGCTTTCTTT. The gene calls are TRBV29-1 and TRBJ1-1; D unresolved. From germline, CDR1 is SQVTM and CDR2 ANQGSEA. There are 10 residues in the CDR3. Trimming shortened V by 7 bases and J by 2 bases, and 5 bases separated the two germline ends. The whole variable domain, filled in from reference TRBV29-1 and TRBJ1-1, reads SAVISQKPSRDICQRGTSLTIQCQVDSQVTMMFWYRQQPGQSLTLIATANQGSEATYESGFVIDKFPISRPNLTFSTLTVSNMSPEDSSIYLCSAKNTEAFFGQGTRLTVV.

V usage is TRBV20-1 and J usage is TRBJ2-7; tentative D call: TRBD2 (6 bases). The V gene lost 2 bases and the J gene lost 9 bases, with 11 bases spanning the gap. Germline CDR1 is DFQATT and CDR2 is SNEGSKA (reference sequence). This CDR3 is 11 amino acids long. The CDR3 spells CSARIGGTQYF. The CDR3 DNA sequence: TGCAGTGCTAGAATCGGGGGTACGCAGTACTTC.

In this sample, this clone turned up a few times. This sequence joins TRBV7-3 and TRBJ2-1, with TRBD1 identical over 10 bases. V dropped 0 bases and J dropped 8; count of bases not matched to a gene: 1. The CDR3 consists of 14 residues. CDR1 is SGHTA, CDR2 FQGTGA, per germline. The CDR3 bases are TGTGCCAGCAGCTTAACGGGGACAGGGGATGAGCAGTTCTTC. The encoded protein is CASSLTGTGDEQFF. The entire variable domain, with the rest obtained from reference TRBV7-3 and TRBJ2-1, is as follows: GAGVSQTPSNKVTEKGKYVELRCDPISGHTALYWYRQSLGQGPEFLIYFQGTGAADDSGLPNDRFFAVRPEGSVSTLKIQRTERGDSAVYLCASSLTGTGDEQFFGPGTRLTVL.

The CDR3 DNA follows: TGTGCCAGCAGCTTAGCGGGGGTCCTCGTGACCCAGTACTTC. Encoded protein: CASSLAGVLVTQYF. The J gene is TRBJ2-5, the V gene TRBV5-4; 8 nucleotides match TRBD2. CDR1 is SGHNT and CDR2 is YYREEE in the germline V gene (reference sequence). V lost 2 bases, J lost 7 bases, and 7 bases stayed unmatched. The CDR3 is made up of 14 amino acids.